Detailed here is one T cell receptor (beta chain). These data originate in a study of T cells expressing NK-cell markers. Study-wide context: TCR beta repertoires came from sorted CD3+CD56+NKG2C+, CD3+CD56+NKG2C- and CD3+CD56-NKG2C+ T cells.

Germline values: CDR1 SGHVS, CDR2 FQNEAQ. This CDR3 is built from 16 residues. For TCR beta, cDNA was produced by 5'RACE template switching with UMIs. From the 5' RACE reads, TCRdb lists one entry per CDR3 protein and no DNA. The sample has hundreds of thousands of distinct CDR3 sequences. The rearrangement links TRBV7-8 to TRBJ2-2; TCRdb selects TRBD2, and the lack of DNA leaves this call unchecked. The sample consisted of blood T cells: a sorted CD56 or NKG2C T cell subset, CD4+ or CD8+ T cells, or bulk PBMC T cells (not recorded which). The receptor was derived from a woman between 18 and 69 years old in good health. CDR3 sequence: CASSFLAGTNTGELFF.